Below, one TCR beta chain is given with its context. This record comes from a study of blood T cell repertoires in COVID-19. In the study overall: COVID-19 samples from acute and convalescent phases originated in the United States, Italy and Spain. The cDNA or gDNA used as material had been derived from T cells, B-cell-depleted T cells, or PBMCs.

As originally analysed: By means of reference gene primer amplification, nucleated cell counts were estimated. TCRdb keeps only in-frame clones here, not all; method: immunoSEQ multiplex PCR. From that table come the V and J calls and clone size; the DNA was used to work out D and trimming. The data contain around 150,000 clones, 80% to 90% of them singletons. CDR1 SNHLY and CDR2 FYNNEI come from the germline V gene. V shed 6 bases and J shed 13 bases, with 25 bases lying between them. This CDR3 is built from 15 residues. The sequence came from a woman aged 60-75 years with active COVID-19. V is TRBV2 and J is TRBJ2-1; a weak D match, TRBD1 (8 bases). Sequenced input: peripheral blood. CDR3: CASRTTGGEVGGQFF. The CDR3, as DNA: TGTGCCAGCAGGACCACAGGGGGGGAAGTGGGAGGTCAGTTCTTC.